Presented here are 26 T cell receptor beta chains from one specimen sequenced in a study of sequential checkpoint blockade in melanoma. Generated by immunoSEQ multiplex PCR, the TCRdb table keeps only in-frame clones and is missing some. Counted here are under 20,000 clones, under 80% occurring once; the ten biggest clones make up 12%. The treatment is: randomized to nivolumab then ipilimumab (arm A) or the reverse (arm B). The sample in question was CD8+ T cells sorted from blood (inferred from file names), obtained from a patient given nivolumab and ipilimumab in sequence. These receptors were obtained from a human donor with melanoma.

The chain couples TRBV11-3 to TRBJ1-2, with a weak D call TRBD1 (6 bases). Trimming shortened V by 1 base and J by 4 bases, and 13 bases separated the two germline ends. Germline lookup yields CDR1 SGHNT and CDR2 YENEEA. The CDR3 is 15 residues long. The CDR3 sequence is CASSLAQGGGYGYTF. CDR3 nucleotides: TGTGCCAGCAGCTTAGCACAGGGAGGGGGCTATGGCTACACCTTC.

The CDR3 region has the DNA TGTGCCAGCTGGGGGGGTATGAAAGAGACCCAGTACTTC. Translation: CASWGGMKETQYF. J is TRBJ2-5 and V is TRBV19; TRBD2 aligns across 7 bases. The ends lost 9 bases at V and 3 bases at J; junction bases unmatched: 7. This CDR3 has 13 residues. CDR1 and CDR2 from the germline V gene are LNHDA and SQIVND (reference sequence).

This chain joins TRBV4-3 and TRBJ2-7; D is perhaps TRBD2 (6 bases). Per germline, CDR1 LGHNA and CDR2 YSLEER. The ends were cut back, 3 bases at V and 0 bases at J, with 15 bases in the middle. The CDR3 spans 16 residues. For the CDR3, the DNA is TGCGCCAGCAGCCATGCATGGGGAGCGGGCTCCTACGAGCAGTACTTC. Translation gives CASSHAWGAGSYEQYF.

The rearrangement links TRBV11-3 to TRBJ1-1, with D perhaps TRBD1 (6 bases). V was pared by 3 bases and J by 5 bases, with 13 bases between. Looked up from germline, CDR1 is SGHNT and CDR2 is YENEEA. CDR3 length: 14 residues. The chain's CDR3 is CASSLTLGGTEAFF. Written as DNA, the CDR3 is TGTGCCAGCAGCTTGACCCTAGGGGGAACTGAAGCTTTCTTT. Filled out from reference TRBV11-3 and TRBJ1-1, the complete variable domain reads EAGVVQSPRYKIIEKKQPVAFWCNPISGHNTLYWYLQNLGQGPELLIRYENEEAVDDSQLPKDRFSAERLKGVDSTLKIQPAELGDSAVYLCASSLTLGGTEAFFGQGTRLTVV.

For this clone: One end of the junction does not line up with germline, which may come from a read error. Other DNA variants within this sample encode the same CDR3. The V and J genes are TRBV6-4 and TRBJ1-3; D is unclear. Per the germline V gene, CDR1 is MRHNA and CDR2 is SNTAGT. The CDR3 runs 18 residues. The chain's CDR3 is CASSVLSRNYSSGNTIYF. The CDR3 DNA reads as TGCGCCAGCAGTGTCCTTAGCCGGAACTATAGCTCTGGAAACACCATATATTTT.

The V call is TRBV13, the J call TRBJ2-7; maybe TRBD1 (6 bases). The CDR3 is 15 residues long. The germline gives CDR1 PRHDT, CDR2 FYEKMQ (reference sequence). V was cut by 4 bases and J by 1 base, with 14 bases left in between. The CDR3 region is CASSSRDTNSYEQYF. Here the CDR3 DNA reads TGTGCCAGCAGCTCACGGGACACAAATTCCTACGAGCAGTACTTC.

This chain's CDR3 is CASSLDSYEQYF. DNA of the CDR3: TGTGCCAGCAGCTTGGACAGCTACGAGCAGTACTTC. The rearrangement links TRBV4-2 to TRBJ2-7, with a tentative D call TRBD1 (6 bases). The V gene lost 5 bases and the J gene lost 3 bases, with 8 bases spanning the gap. The CDR3 is 12 residues long. Germline-derived CDR1 and CDR2 are LGHNA and YNFKEQ.

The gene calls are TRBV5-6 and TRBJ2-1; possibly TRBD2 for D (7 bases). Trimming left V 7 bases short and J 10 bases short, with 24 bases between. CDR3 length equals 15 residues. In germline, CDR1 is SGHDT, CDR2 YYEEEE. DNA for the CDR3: TGTGCCAGCTCGGGGGGCGGGGGCCCCCTCCCCGAGCAGTTCTTC. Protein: CASSGGGGPLPEQFF.

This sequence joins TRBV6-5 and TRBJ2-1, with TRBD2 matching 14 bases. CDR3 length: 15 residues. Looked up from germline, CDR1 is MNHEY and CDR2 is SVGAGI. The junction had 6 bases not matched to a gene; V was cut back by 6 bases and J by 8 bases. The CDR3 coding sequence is TGTGCCAGCAGCCTCCCGACTAGCGGGAGGGATGAGCAGTTCTTC. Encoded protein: CASSLPTSGRDEQFF.

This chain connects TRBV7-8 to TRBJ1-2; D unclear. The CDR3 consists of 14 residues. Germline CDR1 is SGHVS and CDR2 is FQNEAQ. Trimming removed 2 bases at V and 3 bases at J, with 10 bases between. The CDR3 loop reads CASSLSPSYYGYTF. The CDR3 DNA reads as TGTGCCAGCAGCTTATCACCGAGTTACTATGGCTACACCTTC.

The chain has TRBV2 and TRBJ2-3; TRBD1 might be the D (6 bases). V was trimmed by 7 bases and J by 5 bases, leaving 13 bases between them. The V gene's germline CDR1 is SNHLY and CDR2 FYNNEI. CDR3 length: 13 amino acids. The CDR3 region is CASMAGEIDTQYF. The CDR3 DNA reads TGTGCCAGCATGGCAGGGGAAATAGATACGCAGTATTTT.

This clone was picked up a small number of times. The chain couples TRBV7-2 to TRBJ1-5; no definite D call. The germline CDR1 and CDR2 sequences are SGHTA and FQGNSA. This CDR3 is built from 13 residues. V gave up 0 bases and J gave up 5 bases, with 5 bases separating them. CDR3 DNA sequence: TGTGCCAGCAGCTTAGCCAGGCATCAGCCCCAGCATTTT. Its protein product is CASSLARHQPQHF.

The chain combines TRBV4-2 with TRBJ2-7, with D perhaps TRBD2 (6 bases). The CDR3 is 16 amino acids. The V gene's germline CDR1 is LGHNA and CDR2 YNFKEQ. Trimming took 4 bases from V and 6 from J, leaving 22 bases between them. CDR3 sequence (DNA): TGTGCCAGCAGCCCCTTAGCATGGGGGGTAGGTAGCGAGCAGTACTTC. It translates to CASSPLAWGVGSEQYF.

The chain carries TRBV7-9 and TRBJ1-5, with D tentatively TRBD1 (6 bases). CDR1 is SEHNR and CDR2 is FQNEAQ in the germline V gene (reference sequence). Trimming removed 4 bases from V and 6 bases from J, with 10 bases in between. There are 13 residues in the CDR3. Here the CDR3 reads CASSYRAGQPQHF. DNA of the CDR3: TGTGCCAGCAGCTACAGGGCTGGTCAGCCCCAGCATTTT.

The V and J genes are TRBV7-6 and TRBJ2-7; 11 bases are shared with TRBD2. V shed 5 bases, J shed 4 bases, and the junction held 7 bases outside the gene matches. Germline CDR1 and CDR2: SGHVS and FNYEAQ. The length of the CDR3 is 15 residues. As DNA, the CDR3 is TGTGCCAGCAGCCTACTAGCGGGAGTATGGTACGAGCAGTACTTC. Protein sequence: CASSLLAGVWYEQYF. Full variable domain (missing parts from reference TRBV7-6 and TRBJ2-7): GAGVSQSPRYKVTKRGQDVALRCDPISGHVSLYWYRQALGQGPEFLTYFNYEAQQDKSGLPNDRFSAERPEGSISTLTIQRTEQRDSAMYRCASSLLAGVWYEQYFGPGTRLTVT.

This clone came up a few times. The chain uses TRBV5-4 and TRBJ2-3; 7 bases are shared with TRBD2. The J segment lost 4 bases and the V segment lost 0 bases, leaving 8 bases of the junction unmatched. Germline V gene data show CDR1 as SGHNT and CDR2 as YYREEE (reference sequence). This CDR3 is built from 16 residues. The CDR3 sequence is CASSLAGGLAADTQYF. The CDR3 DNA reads TGTGCCAGCAGCTTGGCGGGAGGACTCGCTGCAGATACGCAGTATTTT.

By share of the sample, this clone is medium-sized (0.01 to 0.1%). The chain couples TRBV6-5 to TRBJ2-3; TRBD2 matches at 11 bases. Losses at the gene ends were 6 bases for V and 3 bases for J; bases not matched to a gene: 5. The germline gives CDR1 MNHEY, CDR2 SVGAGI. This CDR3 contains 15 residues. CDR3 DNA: TGTGCCAGCAGCGTAGCGGGAGGGCCTACAGATACGCAGTATTTT. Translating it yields CASSVAGGPTDTQYF.

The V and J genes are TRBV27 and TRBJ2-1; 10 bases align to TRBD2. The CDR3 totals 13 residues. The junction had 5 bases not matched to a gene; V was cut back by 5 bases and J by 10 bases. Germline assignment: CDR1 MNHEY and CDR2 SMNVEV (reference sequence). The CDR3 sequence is CASSPGLAKEQFF. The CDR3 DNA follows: TGTGCCAGCAGTCCGGGACTAGCGAAGGAGCAGTTCTTC.

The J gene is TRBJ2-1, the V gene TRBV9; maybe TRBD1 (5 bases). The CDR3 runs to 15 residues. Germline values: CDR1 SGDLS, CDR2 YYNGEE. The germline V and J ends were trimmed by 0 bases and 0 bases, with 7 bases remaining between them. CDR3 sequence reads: CASSVGGASYNEQFF. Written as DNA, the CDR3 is TGTGCCAGCAGCGTAGGGGGCGCCTCCTACAATGAGCAGTTCTTC.

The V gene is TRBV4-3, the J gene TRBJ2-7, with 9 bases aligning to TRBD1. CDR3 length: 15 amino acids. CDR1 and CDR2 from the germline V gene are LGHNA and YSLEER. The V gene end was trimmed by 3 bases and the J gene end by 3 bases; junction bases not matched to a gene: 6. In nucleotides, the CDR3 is TGCGCCAGCAGCCAGCCGGGACAGGGAATCTACGAGCAGTACTTC. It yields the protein CASSQPGQGIYEQYF.

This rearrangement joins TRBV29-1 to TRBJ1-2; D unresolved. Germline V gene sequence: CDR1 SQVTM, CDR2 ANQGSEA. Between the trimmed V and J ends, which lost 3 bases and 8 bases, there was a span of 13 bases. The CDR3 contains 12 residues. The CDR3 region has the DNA TGCAGCGTTGATTCCCGGGGTAAAGGCTACACCTTC. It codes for CSVDSRGKGYTF.

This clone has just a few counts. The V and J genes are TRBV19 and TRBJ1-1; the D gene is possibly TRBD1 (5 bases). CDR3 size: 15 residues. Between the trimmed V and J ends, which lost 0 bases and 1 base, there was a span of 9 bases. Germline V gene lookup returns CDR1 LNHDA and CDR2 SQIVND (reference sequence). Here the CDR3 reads CASSIDGGGNTEAFF. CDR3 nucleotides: TGTGCCAGTAGTATAGATGGGGGGGGGAACACTGAAGCTTTCTTT.

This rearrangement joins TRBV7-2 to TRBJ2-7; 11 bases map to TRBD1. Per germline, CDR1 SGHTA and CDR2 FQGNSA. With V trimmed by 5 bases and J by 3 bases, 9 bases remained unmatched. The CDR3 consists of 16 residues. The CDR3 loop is CASSQEPGTGGYEQYF. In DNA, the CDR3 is TGTGCCAGCAGCCAAGAACCCGGGACAGGGGGCTACGAGCAGTACTTC.

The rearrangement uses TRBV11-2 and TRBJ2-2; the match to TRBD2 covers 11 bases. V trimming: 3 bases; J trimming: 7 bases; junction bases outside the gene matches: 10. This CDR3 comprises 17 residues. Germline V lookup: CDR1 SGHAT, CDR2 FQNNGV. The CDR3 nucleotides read TGTGCCAGCAGCTTCGACGCGGGACTAGCGGAGGTCGGGGAGCTGTTTTTT. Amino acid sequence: CASSFDAGLAEVGELFF.

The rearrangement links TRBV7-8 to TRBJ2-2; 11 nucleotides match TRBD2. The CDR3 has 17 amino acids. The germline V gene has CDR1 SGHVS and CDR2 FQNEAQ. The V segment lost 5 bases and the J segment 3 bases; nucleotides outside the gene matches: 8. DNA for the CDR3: TGTGCCAGCAGCCACCCGGGACTAGCGGTTTACACCGGGGAGCTGTTTTTT. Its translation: CASSHPGLAVYTGELFF.

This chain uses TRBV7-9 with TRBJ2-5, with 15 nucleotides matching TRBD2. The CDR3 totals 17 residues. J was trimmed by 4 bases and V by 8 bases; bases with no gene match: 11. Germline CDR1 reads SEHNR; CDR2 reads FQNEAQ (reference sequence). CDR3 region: CASRGTSGRTGGETQYF. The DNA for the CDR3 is TGTGCCAGCCGAGGGACTAGCGGGAGGACAGGCGGAGAGACCCAGTACTTC. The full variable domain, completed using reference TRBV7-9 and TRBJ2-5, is DTGVSQNPRHKITKRGQNVTFRCDPISEHNRLYWYRQTLGQGPEFLTYFQNEAQLEKSRLLSDRFSAERPKGSFSTLEIQRTEQGDSAMYLCASRGTSGRTGGETQYFGPGTRLLVL.